This T cell receptor (beta chain) was recovered during a study of blood T cell repertoires in COVID-19. The repertoire was sequenced with immunoSEQ multiplex PCR; TCRdb's copy has only in-frame clones and lacks some. The table lists around 50,000 clones, more than 75% of them singletons. This TCR was recovered from a woman aged 60 to 75 with acute or convalescent COVID-19. Sequencing input: peripheral blood.

CDR3 nucleotide sequence: TGTGCCAGCAGCTTAGAGGGGGTTAGGCAGCCCCAGCATTTT. Its translation is CASSLEGVRQPQHF. This rearrangement joins TRBV7-8 to TRBJ1-5; tentatively, D is TRBD1 (6 bases). Germline V gives CDR1 SGHVS, CDR2 FQNEAQ. The ends were cut back, 1 base at V and 7 bases at J, with 11 bases in the middle. The CDR3 length is 14 residues.